Here is one T cell receptor (beta chain) with its context. Its antigen is unidentified. For Graves' hyperthyroidism to be stable, ophthalmopathy could not progress within 18 months. Using RNA transcripts as the source, TCR beta CDR3 regions were amplified. During a first-round RT-PCR of the TCR CDR3, the HTBI primer set was used. A single record per CDR3 protein comes from TCRdb applying MiXCR to the multiplex PCR reads. The table records about 350,000 distinct CDR3 sequences, about 15% of them present only once. Germline V lookup: CDR1 MDHEN, CDR2 SYDVKM. The CDR3 has 14 amino acids. V dropped 2 bases and J dropped 7 bases, with 15 bases sitting between them. The record originates from a study of T cells in Graves' hyperthyroidism and ophthalmopathy. Findings and caveats of the study: Using 13 V-J features, a model discriminated ophthalmopathy from stable hyperthyroidism.

Sequencing was performed on blood. The TCR originated in a woman between 25 and 40 years old with Graves' hyperthyroidism. The chain combines TRBV28 with TRBJ2-7, with D possibly TRBD2 on 6 matching bases. The CDR3 DNA is TGTGCCAGCAGTTTAACTGGACGGGGGTCGGAGCAGTACTTC. Its translation is CASSLTGRGSEQYF. The entire variable domain, with the rest obtained from reference TRBV28 and TRBJ2-7, is as follows: DVKVTQSSRYLVKRTGEKVFLECVQDMDHENMFWYRQDPGLGLRLIYFSYDVKMKEKGDIPEGYSVSREKKERFSLILESASTNQTSMYLCASSLTGRGSEQYFGPGTRLTVT.